Listed here are 32 T cell receptor beta chains from one sample, sequenced in a study of glioma-infiltrating T cells after dendritic cell vaccination (dated by TCRdb to the mid-2010s). Library preparation was by the immunoSEQ multiplex PCR assay. TCRdb mirrors the immuneACCESS table, restricted to in-frame sequences. Some clones are absent from its copies; in checked studies, under half trace to an unresolved V gene, and the reason for the others is unknown. The sample yields 93,000 or so clones; approximately 81% were counted once. Clones ranked in the top ten supply 5.5% to 7% of the sample. The input for sequencing was blood, taken before dendritic cell vaccination. Receptor source: a human donor with glioblastoma.

V is TRBV11-2 and J is TRBJ2-1; 8 nucleotides match TRBD1. This CDR3 is 16 amino acids long. Germline V gives CDR1 SGHAT, CDR2 FQNNGV. V lost 5 bases to trimming and J lost 2 bases; unmatched junction nucleotides: 8. The CDR3 coding sequence is TGTGCCAGCAGCCGTCCCGGACAGGGCCCCTACAATGAGCAGTTCTTC. It specifies CASSRPGQGPYNEQFF.

In this sample, this clone turned up a few times. The genes are TRBV2 and TRBJ1-2; maybe TRBD1 (6 bases). The CDR3 length is 14 residues. CDR1 is SNHLY and CDR2 is FYNNEI in the germline V gene. V gave up 6 bases and J gave up 4 bases, with 15 bases separating them. CDR3 loop: CASRPGQSIYGYTF. DNA for the CDR3: TGTGCCAGCAGACCTGGACAGAGTATCTATGGCTACACCTTC.

J is TRBJ2-3 and V is TRBV7-9, with 10 bases lining up with TRBD2. Germline-derived CDR1 and CDR2 are SEHNR and FQNEAQ (reference sequence). V was pared by 6 bases and J by 3 bases, with 6 bases of the junction left unmatched. The length of the CDR3 is 15 residues. CDR3 bases: TGTGCCAGCAGTTCTGGACTAGCGGAAACAGATACGCAGTATTTT. As protein: CASSSGLAETDTQYF. The full variable domain, with the rest looked up from reference TRBV7-9 and TRBJ2-3, is DTGVSQNPRHKITKRGQNVTFRCDPISEHNRLYWYRQTLGQGPEFLTYFQNEAQLEKSRLLSDRFSAERPKGSFSTLEIQRTEQGDSAMYLCASSSGLAETDTQYFGPGTRLTVL.

About this clone: The same CDR3 arises from other DNA sequences in this sample as well. V usage is TRBV9 and J usage is TRBJ2-7, with D maybe TRBD2 (6 bases). Germline CDR1 is SGDLS and CDR2 is YYNGEE. V was pared by 2 bases and J by 0 bases, with 9 bases between. This CDR3 is built from 14 residues. In DNA, the CDR3 is TGTGCCAGCAGCGTCGATAGCGGCTCCTACGAGCAGTACTTC. Residues: CASSVDSGSYEQYF.

The V call is TRBV28, the J call TRBJ2-7; 10 nucleotides line up with TRBD1. The germline CDR1 and CDR2 sequences are MDHEN and SYDVKM. V shed 7 bases and J 4 bases; nucleotides not matched to a gene: 7. The CDR3 is made up of 14 amino acids. CDR3 loop: CASITPGQGYEQYF. CDR3 coding DNA: TGTGCCAGCATCACTCCGGGACAGGGGTACGAGCAGTACTTC.

The CDR3 region has the DNA TGTGCCAGCACCCGGACTAGCGGAGGGTACAATGAGCAGTTCTTC. It yields the protein CASTRTSGGYNEQFF. The chain couples TRBV13 to TRBJ2-1; 10 bases are shared with TRBD2. This CDR3 has 15 amino acids. The J segment lost 4 bases and the V segment lost 7 bases, leaving 7 bases of the junction unmatched. Germline-derived CDR1 and CDR2 are PRHDT and FYEKMQ (reference sequence).

The V and J genes are TRBV5-1 and TRBJ1-1; weak D call: TRBD1 (6 bases). Trimming cost V 0 bases and J 8 bases, with 17 bases left between them. This CDR3 has 15 residues. CDR1 is SGHRS and CDR2 is YFSETQ in the germline V gene. CDR3 sequence (DNA): TGCGCCAGCAGCTTGGCGTCCACGGGGGGCGCGGAAGCTTTCTTT. As protein: CASSLASTGGAEAFF.

The chain has TRBV5-5 and TRBJ1-5; tentatively, D is TRBD1 (6 bases). This CDR3 is built from 16 residues. Deletions cut 2 bases from V and 0 bases from J, with 12 bases between. Germline V gene data show CDR1 as SGHKS and CDR2 as YYEKEE (reference sequence). The CDR3 nucleotides read TGTGCCAGCAGCTTCACGGACAGAGATAGCAATCAGCCCCAGCATTTT. Protein sequence: CASSFTDRDSNQPQHF.

V usage is TRBV7-9 and J usage is TRBJ2-7; D perhaps matches TRBD1 (6 bases). Trimming pared 6 bases from V and 4 bases from J, leaving 19 bases between. The germline V gene encodes CDR1 SEHNR and CDR2 FQNEAQ (reference sequence). This CDR3 has 15 amino acids. The CDR3: CASSKKRTDSYEQYF. CDR3 in DNA: TGTGCCAGCAGTAAAAAAAGGACAGATTCATACGAGCAGTACTTC.

V and J are TRBV25-1 and TRBJ2-3, with TRBD1 as a possible D gene (7 bases). Trimming left V 6 bases short and J 5 bases short, with 12 bases between. The germline CDR1 and CDR2 sequences are MGHDK and SYGVNS. The CDR3 runs 13 residues. CDR3 sequence: CASSRQGGDTQYF. The CDR3 coding sequence is TGTGCCAGCAGCAGACAGGGAGGAGATACGCAGTATTTT.

The chain employs TRBV15 and TRBJ2-3, with 9 bases identical to TRBD2. The CDR3 spans 15 residues. Germline V gene lookup returns CDR1 LNHNV and CDR2 YYDKDF (reference sequence). Trimming cost V 2 bases and J 6 bases; bases outside gene matches: 6. CDR3 in DNA: TGTGCCACCAGCAGACAGGCGGGGGGGCATGATACGCAGTATTTT. It codes for CATSRQAGGHDTQYF.

This clone was observed a handful of times. The rearrangement joins TRBV10-3 to TRBJ1-2; no definite D call. CDR3 length: 14 amino acids. The germline V gene has CDR1 ENHRY and CDR2 SYGVKD. The V and J ends lost 3 bases and 1 base respectively, with 9 bases between them. CDR3 residues: CAISESGFNYGYTF. CDR3 nucleotide sequence: TGTGCCATCAGTGAATCGGGATTTAACTATGGCTACACCTTC.

This chain links TRBV7-8 with TRBJ1-1; maybe TRBD1 (6 bases). This CDR3 spans 15 amino acids. Germline V lookup: CDR1 SGHVS, CDR2 FQNEAQ. Trimming removed 5 bases from V and 0 bases from J, with 13 bases in between. The CDR3 sequence: CASSPPTGLNTEAFF. In nucleotides, the CDR3 is TGTGCCAGCAGCCCCCCTACAGGGCTGAACACTGAAGCTTTCTTT.

This chain uses TRBV28 with TRBJ1-1; D perhaps matches TRBD1 (6 bases). Trimming stripped 7 bases from V and 6 bases from J, with 15 bases between. CDR3 size: 13 residues. The germline V gene has CDR1 MDHEN and CDR2 SYDVKM. This CDR3 reads CASKTGSVPEAFF. CDR3 sequence (DNA): TGTGCCAGCAAAACAGGGTCGGTTCCTGAAGCTTTCTTT.

V and J are TRBV27 and TRBJ1-5; 8 bases map to TRBD1. Unmatched junction bases numbered 8, after V lost 6 bases and J lost 4 bases. The germline CDR1 and CDR2 sequences are MNHEY and SMNVEV (reference sequence). The CDR3 is made up of 15 amino acids. Written as DNA, the CDR3 is TGTGCCAGCAGAGCAGGGGGCGTAGGGAATCAGCCCCAGCATTTT. As protein: CASRAGGVGNQPQHF.

V gene TRBV7-9 combines with J gene TRBJ2-7; a possible D gene is TRBD1 (5 bases). The length of the CDR3 is 14 residues. Germline V gene sequence: CDR1 SEHNR, CDR2 FQNEAQ (reference sequence). V was pared by 5 bases and J by 5 bases, with 16 bases between. The CDR3 sequence is CASSRQGSLHEQYF. The CDR3 DNA follows: TGTGCCAGCAGCCGCCAGGGATCGCTCCACGAGCAGTACTTC.

V is TRBV30 and J is TRBJ1-6, with 7 bases identical to TRBD1. Germline loops: CDR1 GTSNPN, CDR2 SVGIG (reference sequence). This CDR3 comprises 14 residues. The trim removed 0 bases at V and 10 bases at J, leaving 6 bases unmatched. As DNA, the CDR3 is TGTGCCTGGAGTGTACAGGGGTTCCGGTCACCCCTCCACTTT. Protein: CAWSVQGFRSPLHF.

The chain joins TRBV4-2 to TRBJ2-7; 13 positions agree with TRBD2. Trimming took 3 bases from V and 6 from J; bases not matched to a gene: 8. This CDR3 spans 16 amino acids. From germline, CDR1 is LGHNA and CDR2 YNFKEQ. The DNA for the CDR3 is TGTGCCAGCAGCCACCTCGGGACTAGCGGGATGAGCGAGCAGTACTTC. It yields the protein CASSHLGTSGMSEQYF.

CDR3 DNA sequence: TGTGCCAGCAGTCCAGCGGGACTAGCTTCATCGCAGTTCTTC. Its protein is CASSPAGLASSQFF. The chain joins TRBV6-5 to TRBJ2-1, with 9 positions matching TRBD2. Germline V lookup: CDR1 MNHEY, CDR2 SVGAGI. The CDR3 length is 14 residues. Trimming at V came to 5 bases and at J to 12 bases, leaving 11 bases not matched to a gene.

The chain joins TRBV6-6 to TRBJ2-2, with a weak D call TRBD2 (6 bases). Between the trimmed V and J ends, which lost 7 bases and 3 bases, there was a span of 18 bases. The CDR3 consists of 16 residues. Germline CDR1 MNHNY, CDR2 SVGAGI (reference sequence). The CDR3: CASIRRGRADTGELFF. Written as DNA, the CDR3 is TGTGCCAGCATCAGGAGGGGCAGGGCAGACACCGGGGAGCTGTTTTTT.

The chain has TRBV9 and TRBJ1-1; no reliable D call. The CDR3 has 16 amino acids. Trimming pared 0 bases from V and 0 bases from J, leaving 12 bases between. Per the germline V gene, CDR1 is SGDLS and CDR2 is YYNGEE. The CDR3 region has the DNA TGTGCCAGCAGCGTAGATTCAGTTTTTATGAACACTGAAGCTTTCTTT. Its protein is CASSVDSVFMNTEAFF. Supplemented by reference TRBV9 and TRBJ1-1, the full variable domain reads DSGVTQTPKHLITATGQRVTLRCSPRSGDLSVYWYQQSLDQGLQFLIQYYNGEERAKGNILERFSAQQFPDLHSELNLSSLELGDSALYFCASSVDSVFMNTEAFFGQGTRLTVV.

The chain combines TRBV29-1 with TRBJ1-5, with D tentatively TRBD1 (5 bases). CDR3 length: 13 amino acids. V lost 7 bases, J lost 4 bases, and 14 bases lay in between. The germline V gene has CDR1 SQVTM and CDR2 ANQGSEA. The CDR3 DNA reads TGCAGCGCAGTTGCGGGGCTTAATCAGCCCCAGCATTTT. Residues: CSAVAGLNQPQHF.

The J gene is TRBJ1-2, the V gene TRBV28; a weak D match, TRBD1 (5 bases). V shed 5 bases and J shed 0 bases, with 13 bases lying between them. The CDR3 totals 15 residues. Germline CDR1 reads MDHEN; CDR2 reads SYDVKM. As DNA, the CDR3 is TGTGCCAGCAGTCTAGGGCAGGGTACTAACTATGGCTACACCTTC. Its translation: CASSLGQGTNYGYTF.

In its sample, this clone was seen a few times. The V and J genes are TRBV6-5 and TRBJ1-2; 9 nucleotides match TRBD1. Germline values: CDR1 MNHEY, CDR2 SVGAGI. Trimming removed 6 bases from V and 8 bases from J; junction bases left unmatched: 13. This CDR3 comprises 15 residues. The CDR3 sequence is CASRGWTGAAVGYTF. The CDR3 region has the DNA TGTGCCAGCAGAGGGTGGACAGGGGCCGCGGTGGGCTACACCTTC.

V usage is TRBV5-4 and J usage is TRBJ2-3; 8 bases agree with TRBD2. J was trimmed by 0 bases and V by 4 bases; bases with no gene match: 10. The CDR3 contains 17 residues. Germline assignment: CDR1 SGHNT and CDR2 YYREEE (reference sequence). CDR3 DNA: TGTGCCAGCAGCACCCGCCTAGCGGGCAGTAGCACAGATACGCAGTATTTT. It translates to CASSTRLAGSSTDTQYF.

The chain joins TRBV19 to TRBJ2-5, with no clear D. The V end lost 1 base, the J end lost 1 base, and 10 bases lay between the germline ends. The CDR3 loop spans 15 amino acids. CDR1 is LNHDA, CDR2 SQIVND, per germline (reference sequence). CDR3 sequence (DNA): TGTGCCAGTAGTATAGCAACAGCAACCCAAGAGACCCAGTACTTC. It translates to CASSIATATQETQYF. Based on the CDR3 plus reference TRBV19 and TRBJ2-5, the full variable domain is DGGITQSPKYLFRKEGQNVTLSCEQNLNHDAMYWYRQDPGQGLRLIYYSQIVNDFQKGDIAEGYSVSREKKESFPLTVTSAQKNPTAFYLCASSIATATQETQYFGPGTRLLVL.

This clone was picked up one time. The chain combines TRBV7-9 with TRBJ2-5, with 10 bases aligning to TRBD2. The CDR3 runs to 15 residues. Losses at the gene ends were 5 bases for V and 2 bases for J; bases not matched to a gene: 5. Germline V CDR1 and CDR2: SEHNR, FQNEAQ (reference sequence). The CDR3 sequence is CASSKGTSAQETQYF. CDR3 DNA: TGTGCCAGCAGCAAAGGGACTAGCGCTCAAGAGACCCAGTACTTC.

The chain links TRBV7-3 to TRBJ2-1; 8 nucleotides agree with TRBD1. J was trimmed by 2 bases and V by 5 bases; bases with no gene match: 2. This CDR3 has 14 residues. Germline V gene data show CDR1 as SGHTA and CDR2 as FQGTGA. CDR3 nucleotides: TGTGCCAGCAGCCCGGGACAGGCCTACAATGAGCAGTTCTTC. Translating gives CASSPGQAYNEQFF.

V gene TRBV6-6 combines with J gene TRBJ1-6, with TRBD1 identical over 7 bases. With V trimmed by 7 bases and J by 13 bases, 13 bases remained unmatched. CDR3 size: 14 residues. CDR1 is MNHNY, CDR2 SVGAGI, per germline (reference sequence). The CDR3, as DNA: TGTGCCAGCACGGAACAGGGGCCCGATGCTCCCCTCCACTTT. It translates to CASTEQGPDAPLHF.

The chain couples TRBV6-1 to TRBJ2-5; 7 nucleotides match TRBD1. Matching the DNA end better, TRBJ2-7 makes the J call doubtful. There are 15 residues in the CDR3. Germline CDR1 reads MNHNS; CDR2 reads SASEGT. The CDR3 DNA follows: TGTGCCAGCAGTTTAACAGGGGAAGGTTCCTACGAGCAGTACTTC. It codes for CASSLTGEGSYEQYF.

The CDR3 loop is CASSLVFGGITEAFF. In nucleotides, the CDR3 is TGTGCCAGCAGCTTGGTTTTCGGGGGGATAACTGAAGCTTTCTTT. The chain recombines TRBV5-4 with TRBJ1-1; tentative D call: TRBD1 (5 bases). V was pared by 0 bases and J by 5 bases, with 14 bases between. The CDR3 loop spans 15 amino acids. Germline assignment: CDR1 SGHNT and CDR2 YYREEE (reference sequence).

The rearrangement uses TRBV6-1 and TRBJ1-5; a possible D gene is TRBD1 (6 bases). This CDR3 has 13 amino acids. V lost 6 bases and J lost 7, with 13 bases in between. The V gene's germline CDR1 is MNHNS and CDR2 SASEGT. Here the CDR3 reads CASRLGQSQPQHF. The DNA of the CDR3 is TGTGCCAGCAGACTAGGACAGTCCCAGCCCCAGCATTTT.